The clone carrying this T cell receptor beta chain showed up just a few times. Antigen: not known. V was trimmed by 6 bases and J by 3 bases, leaving 16 bases between them. CDR1 is SGHRS, CDR2 YFSETQ, per germline. The CDR3 loop spans 14 amino acids. The data originate from a study of T-cell memory formation after mild COVID-19. General study findings and limits: Day 15 to 85 contractors were CD4/CD8 balanced; later expanders leaned CD4+. Prior to infection, memory already included some responding clones, suggesting cross-reactive memory joined. The study found contracting CD4+ clones mainly in CM and EM and contracting CD8+ clones in EMRA.

Each CDR3 protein gets one entry after TCRdb re-called the 5' RACE reads with MiXCR. Altogether about 440,000 distinct CDR3 sequences are present, about 19% being singletons, with the ten largest covering 7.5% to 9.5%. The V and J genes are TRBV5-1 and TRBJ2-7, with D perhaps being TRBD1 or TRBD2 (5 bases each). The sample taken for sequencing was PBMCs or a T cell subset sorted from them (not recorded which). The receptor's source is an adult woman who had mild COVID-19 (a few samples of this study predate the infection). Cell type and time point are not known. The CDR3 is CASTSEGSHYEQYF. CDR3 DNA sequence: TGCGCCAGCACCTCAGAGGGGTCCCACTACGAGCAGTACTTC.